Listed here are 26 T cell receptor beta chains from one sample, sequenced in a study of early T cells in non-severe SARS-CoV-2 infection. One entry per CDR3 protein results from TCRdb running MiXCR on the 5' RACE reads. Found here are approximately 69,000 distinct CDR3 sequences, 9% to 15% of them singletons; the top ten hold about 4%. Sequences were obtained from whole blood. These receptor sequences come from an adult who was a healthcare worker with PCR-confirmed SARS-CoV-2 infection or an uninfected control (not recorded which).

There are many counts of this clonotype. The chain links TRBV4-1 to TRBJ2-1, with a possible D match to TRBD2 (6 bases). The ends were cut back, 0 bases at V and 7 bases at J, with 16 bases in the middle. This CDR3 is 16 amino acids long. From germline, CDR1 is MGHRA and CDR2 YSYEKL. The CDR3 DNA is TGCGCCAGCAGCCAAGAGAGCGGGTTCCGTTTGAATGAGCAGTTCTTC. Its translation: CASSQESGFRLNEQFF.

This clonotype came up many times. This chain uses TRBV20-1 with TRBJ2-1; D is perhaps TRBD2 (8 bases). CDR1 DFQATT and CDR2 SNEGSKA come from the germline V gene (reference sequence). The CDR3 loop spans 17 amino acids. The ends were cut back, 3 bases at V and 10 bases at J, with 28 bases in the middle. DNA of the CDR3: TGCAGTGCTAGTCCATTAAAGGGGGCGGGAGGCGCCAACGAGCAGTTCTTC. It specifies CSASPLKGAGGANEQFF.

This clonotype has more than one count but fewer than ten. This chain joins TRBV12-3 or TRBV12-4 and TRBJ2-2; the match to TRBD2 covers 7 bases. V shed 3 bases and J 4 bases; nucleotides not matched to a gene: 5. The CDR3 is 15 residues long. The CDR3 loop reads CASSFGLGSTGELFF. As DNA, the CDR3 is TGTGCCAGCAGTTTTGGACTAGGTAGCACCGGGGAGCTGTTTTTT.

This clonotype has just a few counts. The chain uses TRBV28 and TRBJ2-7; 8 bases line up with TRBD2. The CDR3 runs to 15 residues. The germline gives CDR1 MDHEN, CDR2 SYDVKM. V dropped 3 bases and J dropped 5; count of bases not matched to a gene: 9. CDR3 in DNA: TGTGCCAGCAGTTTTCCCGGGACTAGTAGCCACGAGCAGTACTTC. Protein: CASSFPGTSSHEQYF.

There are many counts of this clonotype. The genes are TRBV19 and TRBJ1-2, with D possibly being TRBD1 (5 bases). The germline V and J ends were trimmed by 5 bases and 8 bases, with 15 bases remaining between them. Germline CDR1 LNHDA, CDR2 SQIVND (reference sequence). The CDR3 length is 13 residues. In nucleotides, the CDR3 is TGTGCCAGTAGTGACGACAGAAGGTCGGGCTACACCTTC. This encodes CASSDDRRSGYTF.

This clonotype occurred a few times. The gene calls are TRBV7-9 and TRBJ2-7; 7 nucleotides agree with TRBD1. This CDR3 comprises 14 residues. V dropped 1 base and J dropped 2; count of bases not matched to a gene: 2. Germline CDR1 and CDR2: SEHNR and FQNEAQ (reference sequence). The DNA of the CDR3 is TGTGCCAGCAGCTTAGGAGGACAGGCCTACGAGCAGTACTTC. Translation gives CASSLGGQAYEQYF.

The chain links TRBV5-1 to TRBJ2-7; TRBD2 agrees at 7 bases. Germline trimming cut 4 bases from V and 3 bases from J; bases unmatched to any gene: 13. Germline V lookup: CDR1 SGHRS, CDR2 YFSETQ. This CDR3 has 16 residues. In DNA form, the CDR3 reads TGCGCCAGCAGCCCCTCGGGGGGATCCCTCCTCTACGAGCAGTACTTC. Translated, it gives CASSPSGGSLLYEQYF.

V usage is TRBV6-5 and J usage is TRBJ2-2; the match to TRBD2 covers 10 bases. CDR1 and CDR2 (germline): MNHEY, SVGAGI. The length of the CDR3 is 14 residues. J lost 5 bases, V lost 5 bases, and 2 bases had no gene match. CDR3 in amino acids: CASSPGLATGELFF. The CDR3 region has the DNA TGTGCCAGCAGTCCGGGACTAGCGACCGGGGAGCTGTTTTTT.

This clonotype was counted ten times or more. This rearrangement joins TRBV28 to TRBJ2-1; TRBD1 might be the D (5 bases). The CDR3 sequence is 16 residues long. V was cut by 7 bases and J by 5 bases, with 21 bases left in between. CDR1 is MDHEN and CDR2 is SYDVKM in the germline V gene. The CDR3 DNA reads as TGTGCCAGCACCCAAGGGGCAGTAGCTCCTAACAATGAGCAGTTCTTC. Translated, it gives CASTQGAVAPNNEQFF. Full variable domain (outside the CDR3, taken from reference TRBV28 and TRBJ2-1): DVKVTQSSRYLVKRTGEKVFLECVQDMDHENMFWYRQDPGLGLRLIYFSYDVKMKEKGDIPEGYSVSREKKERFSLILESASTNQTSMYLCASTQGAVAPNNEQFFGPGTRLTVL.

This clonotype came up many times. This chain links TRBV11-2 with TRBJ1-1; D not resolved. V was clipped by 3 bases and J by 1 base, with 6 bases between them. Germline V gene lookup returns CDR1 SGHAT and CDR2 FQNNGV. The CDR3 consists of 13 residues. The CDR3 sequence: CASSFNRNTEAFF. CDR3 bases: TGTGCCAGCAGCTTCAACAGGAACACTGAAGCTTTCTTT.

This chain connects TRBV28 to TRBJ1-2, with D perhaps TRBD1 (6 bases). There are 15 residues in the CDR3. Trimming took 2 bases from V and 2 from J, leaving 12 bases between them. CDR1 and CDR2 from the germline V gene are MDHEN and SYDVKM. CDR3 loop: CASSLPLRGNYGYTF. CDR3 coding DNA: TGTGCCAGCAGTTTACCTCTCAGGGGAAACTATGGCTACACCTTC.

This clonotype was counted only a few times. This chain uses TRBV6-5 with TRBJ2-7; D possibly matches TRBD1 or TRBD2 (5 bases each). The germline V and J ends were trimmed by 4 bases and 5 bases, with 15 bases remaining between them. This CDR3 region has 14 residues. Germline V gives CDR1 MNHEY, CDR2 SVGAGI. This chain's CDR3 is CASSWGPSLDEQYF. The CDR3 bases are TGTGCCAGCAGTTGGGGACCTTCCCTCGACGAGCAGTACTTC.

This clonotype was recorded many times. The V and J genes are TRBV3-1 and TRBJ1-2, with 7 bases identical to TRBD1. Per germline, CDR1 LGHDT and CDR2 YNNKEL (reference sequence). The CDR3 totals 14 residues. The V and J ends lost 3 bases and 4 bases, in that order; junction bases with no gene match: 5. As DNA, the CDR3 is TGTGCCAGCAGCCAGTTTCAGGGGGGCTATGGCTACACCTTC. This sequence encodes CASSQFQGGYGYTF.

The chain uses TRBV4-1 and TRBJ1-2, with D perhaps TRBD1 (5 bases). The V gene's germline CDR1 is MGHRA and CDR2 YSYEKL. The CDR3 length is 13 residues. V gave up 0 bases and J gave up 8 bases, with 10 bases separating them. The CDR3 bases are TGCGCCAGCAGCCAAGACGAGGGGCGAGGCTACACCTTC. This sequence encodes CASSQDEGRGYTF.

This clonotype was counted many times. The chain combines TRBV29-1 with TRBJ2-7; possibly TRBD2 for D (6 bases). Trimming took 4 bases from V and 0 from J, leaving 7 bases between them. The germline gives CDR1 SQVTM, CDR2 ANQGSEA. The CDR3 is 12 residues long. The CDR3 is CSVVGGSYEQYF. DNA of the CDR3: TGCAGCGTTGTCGGGGGCTCCTACGAGCAGTACTTC.

This chain connects TRBV29-1 to TRBJ1-4; no definite D call. Germline loops: CDR1 SQVTM, CDR2 ANQGSEA. V lost 7 bases to trimming and J lost 5 bases, with 8 bases between them. The CDR3 is 11 residues long. The CDR3 region is CSARGNEKLFF. The CDR3 DNA reads TGCAGCGCACGGGGAAATGAAAAACTGTTTTTT.

Ten or more counts support this clonotype. The CDR3 spells CAISLAESSYEQYF. The CDR3 nucleotides read TGTGCCATCAGTCTAGCGGAGAGCTCCTACGAGCAGTACTTC. The V and J genes are TRBV10-3 and TRBJ2-7; 7 bases line up with TRBD2. The length of the CDR3 is 14 residues. Germline lookup yields CDR1 ENHRY and CDR2 SYGVKD. The trim removed 5 bases at V and 0 bases at J, leaving 4 bases unmatched.

This clonotype was seen at least ten times. The gene calls are TRBV11-2 and TRBJ2-1, with TRBD1 matching over 7 bases. V dropped 5 bases and J dropped 10; count of bases not matched to a gene: 14. CDR3 size: 15 residues. Germline V gene sequence: CDR1 SGHAT, CDR2 FQNNGV. CDR3 DNA: TGTGCCAGCAGCCAACCGGGACAGCTCCTACAGGAGCAGTTCTTC. Translated, it gives CASSQPGQLLQEQFF.

Only a few counts were recorded for this clonotype. This sequence joins TRBV6-1 and TRBJ1-1; 8 bases are shared with TRBD1. Germline trimming cut 5 bases from V and 4 bases from J; bases unmatched to any gene: 6. Looked up from germline, CDR1 is MNHNS and CDR2 is SASEGT. This CDR3 is built from 14 residues. This chain's CDR3 is CASSSRTGSTEAFF. CDR3 nucleotide sequence: TGTGCCAGCAGTTCCAGGACAGGGAGCACTGAAGCTTTCTTT.

This clonotype occurred many times. For the CDR3, the DNA is TGTGCCAGCAGTTTGGGGCTGCACTGGGATGAGCAGTTCTTC. Amino acids: CASSLGLHWDEQFF. The V gene is TRBV12-3 or TRBV12-4, the J gene TRBJ2-1, with D tentatively TRBD1 (5 bases). The CDR3 has 14 amino acids. V was clipped by 3 bases and J by 8 bases, with 14 bases between them.

Worth noting for this clonotype: A much larger clone is a single base away; this may be a read error. The chain couples TRBV6-6 to TRBJ2-1, with D uncertain. This CDR3 region has 15 residues. Germline V gene lookup returns CDR1 MNHNY and CDR2 SVGAGI (reference sequence). Trimming removed 2 bases at V and 0 bases at J, with 8 bases between. The CDR3 region is CASSYNQSSYNEQFF. The CDR3 DNA reads as TGTGCCAGCAGTTACAACCAGAGCTCCTACAATGAGCAGTTCTTC.

As concerns this clonotype: A read error may account for a junction end that differs from germline. The J gene is TRBJ2-3, the V gene TRBV20-1; possible D gene TRBD1, 6 bases. From germline, CDR1 is DFQATT and CDR2 SNEGSKA (reference sequence). The CDR3 has 15 amino acids. The DNA of the CDR3 is TGCAGCGCTAGTATAGGGGGTCAAGGCACAGATACGCAGTATTTT. The encoded protein is CSASIGGQGTDTQYF.

This clonotype was seen many times. This chain joins TRBV7-3 and TRBJ2-5; a weak D match, TRBD2 (5 bases). Germline CDR1 reads SGHTA; CDR2 reads FQGTGA. Trimming left V 5 bases short and J 3 bases short, with 16 bases between. The CDR3 is 15 amino acids. The chain's CDR3 is CASSIDAREKETQYF. The CDR3, as DNA: TGTGCCAGCAGCATCGACGCCCGGGAAAAAGAGACCCAGTACTTC.

The gene calls are TRBV7-9 and TRBJ1-1; D possibly corresponds to TRBD1 (6 bases). V was cut by 5 bases and J by 3 bases, with 19 bases left in between. This CDR3 contains 16 residues. Germline lookup yields CDR1 SEHNR and CDR2 FQNEAQ (reference sequence). This CDR3 reads CASSPDGYRGDTEAFF. The CDR3 DNA reads TGTGCCAGCAGCCCTGACGGTTATAGGGGGGACACTGAAGCTTTCTTT.

The V and J genes are TRBV6-1 and TRBJ2-5; D gene ambiguous. V gave up 2 bases and J gave up 5 bases, with 6 bases separating them. CDR3 length: 12 amino acids. The germline CDR1 and CDR2 sequences are MNHNS and SASEGT. The CDR3 loop is CASSERRETQYF. The CDR3 DNA reads TGTGCCAGCAGTGAACGGCGGGAGACCCAGTACTTC.

A few counts support this clonotype. The chain is built from TRBV3-1 and TRBJ2-1; D gene uncertain. Per the germline V gene, CDR1 is LGHDT and CDR2 is YNNKEL (reference sequence). V lost 1 base, J lost 5 bases, and 3 bases lay in between. This CDR3 contains 12 residues. As DNA, the CDR3 is TGTGCCAGCAGCCAAGGAAACAATGAGCAGTTCTTC. Protein product: CASSQGNNEQFF.